These 27 T cell receptor beta chains share one sample of origin, sequenced in a study of blood T cell repertoires in COVID-19. Some clones are missing from TCRdb's copy, which holds only in-frame ones; the method was immunoSEQ multiplex PCR. This table has fewer than 400,000 clones, 70% to 90% appearing once. The material sequenced was peripheral blood. Receptors originate from a human donor in a cohort sampled during active COVID-19.

The V gene is TRBV30, the J gene TRBJ2-7; 9 nucleotides agree with TRBD1. This CDR3 has 14 residues. V lost 5 bases, J lost 2 bases, and 7 bases stayed unmatched. Germline lookup yields CDR1 GTSNPN and CDR2 SVGIG (reference sequence). The CDR3 here is CAWAEDRGPYEQYF. CDR3 sequence (DNA): TGTGCCTGGGCTGAGGACAGGGGTCCCTACGAGCAGTACTTC.

The rearrangement uses TRBV7-9 and TRBJ2-5, with D perhaps TRBD1 (5 bases). V lost 2 bases to trimming and J lost 4 bases, with 11 bases between them. Germline V gene data show CDR1 as SEHNR and CDR2 as FQNEAQ (reference sequence). The CDR3 has 14 residues. CDR3 sequence reads: CASSLRGSTETQYF. CDR3 nucleotides: TGTGCCAGCAGCTTAAGGGGCTCCACAGAGACCCAGTACTTC.

The chain combines TRBV30 with TRBJ2-5; 7 bases are shared with TRBD2. The CDR3 has 15 residues. J gave up 12 bases and V 2 bases, and 18 bases lay outside the gene matches. The V gene's germline CDR1 is GTSNPN and CDR2 SVGIG (reference sequence). The CDR3 DNA follows: TGTGCCTGGAGTTCTCTACAGACTAGCTCGATAATAAAGTACTTC. Translating gives CAWSSLQTSSIIKYF.

This chain uses TRBV5-6 with TRBJ2-2; a weak D match, TRBD2 (7 bases). V lost 0 bases and J lost 5, with 17 bases in between. The germline V gene encodes CDR1 SGHDT and CDR2 YYEEEE. There are 17 residues in the CDR3. CDR3 in DNA: TGTGCCAGCAGCTTGGAGGCGGGGGCGCACCGAACCGGGGAGCTGTTTTTT. This codes for CASSLEAGAHRTGELFF.

The V and J genes are TRBV3-1 (or the pseudogene TRBV3-2) and TRBJ2-5; possible D gene TRBD2, 5 bases. The V and J ends lost 4 bases and 0 bases respectively, with 15 bases between them. The CDR3 length is 16 residues. Germline CDR1 LGHDT, CDR2 YNNKEL (reference sequence). CDR3 in DNA: TGTGCCAGCAGCCGCACACCCCGAGGGTACCAAGAGACCCAGTACTTC. It specifies CASSRTPRGYQETQYF.

V and J are TRBV5-1 and TRBJ2-2; 11 nucleotides match TRBD2. V was clipped by 5 bases and J by 2 bases; unmatched bases: 5. The V gene's germline CDR1 is SGHRS and CDR2 YFSETQ. This CDR3 spans 16 amino acids. The CDR3 nucleotides read TGCGCCAGCAGGTCGGGACTAGCGGTAAACACCGGGGAGCTGTTTTTT. It encodes CASRSGLAVNTGELFF.

CDR3 protein: CASSQDLPKSSGNTIYF. DNA for the CDR3: TGTGCCAGCAGCCAAGATCTCCCAAAGAGCTCTGGAAACACCATATATTTT. The rearrangement uses TRBV3-1 (or the pseudogene TRBV3-2) and TRBJ1-3; D ambiguous. Per the germline V gene, CDR1 is LGHDT and CDR2 is YNNKEL (reference sequence). Trimming left V 0 bases short and J 0 bases short, with 12 bases between. The CDR3 runs to 17 residues.

The chain is built from TRBV30 and TRBJ2-3; 9 nucleotides match TRBD2. The CDR3 extends over 15 amino acids. Germline V CDR1 and CDR2: GTSNPN, SVGIG (reference sequence). V dropped 2 bases and J dropped 2; count of bases not matched to a gene: 5. The CDR3 DNA follows: TGTGCCTGGAGTCCCTTAGCGGGGGACACAGATACGCAGTATTTT. Residues: CAWSPLAGDTDTQYF.

The V and J genes are TRBV19 and TRBJ2-3, with TRBD2 matching over 15 bases. CDR1 is LNHDA, CDR2 SQIVND, per germline (reference sequence). CDR3 length equals 16 residues. J was trimmed by 6 bases and V by 7 bases; bases with no gene match: 8. CDR3 residues: CASNLGLAGGGDTQYF. CDR3 in DNA: TGTGCCAGTAACCTGGGACTAGCGGGAGGAGGGGATACGCAGTATTTT. Looking up the rest from reference TRBV19 and TRBJ2-3 gives the full variable domain: DGGITQSPKYLFRKEGQNVTLSCEQNLNHDAMYWYRQDPGQGLRLIYYSQIVNDFQKGDIAEGYSVSREKKESFPLTVTSAQKNPTAFYLCASNLGLAGGGDTQYFGPGTRLTVL.

The chain employs TRBV9 and TRBJ2-3, with 7 positions matching TRBD2. V was clipped by 3 bases and J by 6 bases; unmatched bases: 1. Germline CDR1 and CDR2: SGDLS and YYNGEE. CDR3 length equals 12 residues. The CDR3 bases are TGTGCCAGCAGCGGGGAGGGGGATACGCAGTATTTT. It specifies CASSGEGDTQYF. Supplemented by reference TRBV9 and TRBJ2-3, the full variable domain reads DSGVTQTPKHLITATGQRVTLRCSPRSGDLSVYWYQQSLDQGLQFLIQYYNGEERAKGNILERFSAQQFPDLHSELNLSSLELGDSALYFCASSGEGDTQYFGPGTRLTVL.

V and J are TRBV2 and TRBJ2-1; D uncertain. Germline-derived CDR1 and CDR2 are SNHLY and FYNNEI. There are 14 residues in the CDR3. Between the trimmed V and J ends, which lost 2 bases and 2 bases, there was a span of 7 bases. This CDR3 reads CASSESRTYNEQFF. CDR3 nucleotide sequence: TGTGCCAGCAGTGAATCTAGAACCTACAATGAGCAGTTCTTC.

This chain uses TRBV5-1 with TRBJ2-1; the match to TRBD2 covers 7 bases. Germline CDR1 and CDR2: SGHRS and YFSETQ. V was pared by 7 bases and J by 9 bases, with 13 bases of the junction left unmatched. The CDR3 extends over 14 amino acids. CDR3 in DNA: TGCGCCAGCTCCCCGGGGGGTGTCCGCCCTGAGCAGTTCTTC. Translated, it gives CASSPGGVRPEQFF. Complete variable domain (other parts from reference TRBV5-1 and TRBJ2-1): KAGVTQTPRYLIKTRGQQVTLSCSPISGHRSVSWYQQTPGQGLQFLFEYFSETQRNKGNFPGRFSGRQFSNSRSEMNVSTLELGDSALYLCASSPGGVRPEQFFGPGTRLTVL.

The chain is built from TRBV5-8 and TRBJ2-6, with a weak D call TRBD2 (6 bases). V was cut by 2 bases and J by 4 bases, with 10 bases left in between. Germline CDR1 reads SGHTS; CDR2 reads YDEGEE. The CDR3 extends over 15 amino acids. This CDR3 reads CASSFPGRGANVLTF. CDR3 coding DNA: TGTGCCAGCAGCTTTCCAGGGAGGGGGGCCAACGTCCTGACTTTC.

The rearrangement uses TRBV10-1 and TRBJ2-2; TRBD2 is a possible D gene (6 bases). The V and J ends lost 3 bases and 0 bases respectively, with 11 bases between them. Germline V gives CDR1 WNHNN, CDR2 SYGVQD (reference sequence). The CDR3 loop spans 16 amino acids. The CDR3 sequence: CASSEARGTNTGELFF. CDR3 nucleotides: TGCGCCAGCAGTGAAGCGCGCGGGACGAACACCGGGGAGCTGTTTTTT.

This clone has a single count. The chain couples TRBV24-1 to TRBJ2-7; no definite D call. Germline CDR1 KGHDR, CDR2 SFDVKD. The V end was cut by 1 base, the J end by 5 bases, with 8 bases between. The CDR3 loop spans 13 amino acids. The CDR3 reads CATSDFYSDEQYF. The CDR3 bases are TGTGCCACCAGTGATTTTTACTCGGACGAGCAGTACTTC.

This chain connects TRBV4-2 to TRBJ1-5; 7 positions agree with TRBD1. Germline assignment: CDR1 LGHNA and CDR2 YNFKEQ. With V trimmed by 1 base and J by 2 bases, 8 bases remained unmatched. The CDR3 has 17 residues. CDR3 region: CASSQVEGALGNQPQHF. DNA for the CDR3: TGTGCCAGCAGCCAAGTAGAGGGGGCTTTAGGCAATCAGCCCCAGCATTTT.

In its sample, this clone was seen a few times. The chain is built from TRBV4-1 and TRBJ1-5; D is perhaps TRBD1 (6 bases). In germline, CDR1 is MGHRA, CDR2 YSYEKL. With 3 bases removed from V and 0 bases from J, the gap between germline ends came to 6 bases. The CDR3 has 14 residues. The CDR3 coding sequence is TGCGCCAGCAGCCAGGACAGTAGCAATCAGCCCCAGCATTTT. Amino acids: CASSQDSSNQPQHF.

This chain links TRBV28 with TRBJ2-2; 7 bases are shared with TRBD1. Germline assignment: CDR1 MDHEN and CDR2 SYDVKM. The CDR3 loop spans 17 amino acids. V dropped 4 bases and J dropped 6; count of bases not matched to a gene: 14. The CDR3 bases are TGTGCCAGCAGTTCCCCATTGATGAGGGGGCGTCCCGGGGAGCTGTTTTTT. Amino acid sequence: CASSSPLMRGRPGELFF.

As DNA, the CDR3 is TGTGCCAGCAGTTTATCGGGGGGAGTGCGGAAAGCTTTCTTT. Translating it yields CASSLSGGVRKAFF. The V call is TRBV28, the J call TRBJ1-1, with D tentatively TRBD1 (5 bases). Germline loops: CDR1 MDHEN, CDR2 SYDVKM. The CDR3 length is 14 residues. Deletions cut 1 base from V and 9 bases from J, with 15 bases between.

V and J are TRBV9 and TRBJ2-2; D is unclear. The V end was cut by 2 bases, the J end by 5 bases, with 7 bases between. This CDR3 comprises 13 residues. Germline CDR1 reads SGDLS; CDR2 reads YYNGEE. The CDR3 loop reads CASSVENTGELFF. In DNA, the CDR3 is TGTGCCAGCAGCGTTGAGAATACCGGGGAGCTGTTTTTT.

This chain uses TRBV19 with TRBJ2-2, with TRBD1 as a possible D gene (5 bases). Germline values: CDR1 LNHDA, CDR2 SQIVND (reference sequence). Trimming left V 1 base short and J 1 base short, with 7 bases between. This CDR3 region has 15 residues. DNA of the CDR3: TGTGCCAGTAGTATAGCTGGACAGAACACCGGGGAGCTGTTTTTT. This codes for CASSIAGQNTGELFF.

The chain employs TRBV27 and TRBJ1-4, with 8 bases that match TRBD1. This CDR3 region has 15 residues. The germline V gene has CDR1 MNHEY and CDR2 SMNVEV (reference sequence). The junction had 7 bases not matched to a gene; V was cut back by 6 bases and J by 4 bases. In DNA, the CDR3 is TGTGCCAGCAGAAAAGGGACAGGATTTAATGAAAAACTGTTTTTT. Translating it yields CASRKGTGFNEKLFF.

The CDR3, as DNA: TGCGCCAGCAGCTTGGAACAGATTAATGAAAAACTGTTTTTT. This encodes CASSLEQINEKLFF. The chain has TRBV5-1 and TRBJ1-4; no definite D call. The CDR3 is made up of 14 amino acids. V was pared by 0 bases and J by 4 bases, with 7 bases between. Germline V CDR1 and CDR2: SGHRS, YFSETQ.

The rearrangement links TRBV27 to TRBJ2-1, with D perhaps matching TRBD2 (6 bases). The CDR3 sequence is 17 residues long. Germline loops: CDR1 MNHEY, CDR2 SMNVEV (reference sequence). V lost 5 bases to trimming and J lost 4 bases, with 21 bases between them. The CDR3 DNA is TGTGCCAGCAGTCATACCTCCGGTCTAGCGCATTACAATGAGCAGTTCTTC. Its translation is CASSHTSGLAHYNEQFF.

The V gene is TRBV19, the J gene TRBJ2-5, with 10 bases lining up with TRBD1. The CDR3 has 14 amino acids. With 7 bases clipped from V and 5 bases from J, the junction kept 7 bases outside the gene matches. Germline CDR1 is LNHDA and CDR2 is SQIVND (reference sequence). The CDR3 protein is CASKETGGDETQYF. CDR3 in DNA: TGTGCCAGTAAAGAGACAGGGGGCGATGAGACCCAGTACTTC.

The genes are TRBV2 and TRBJ1-2; a weak D match, TRBD1 (6 bases). Trimming took off 10 bases at V and 6 bases at J, with 12 bases between the two ends. Germline values: CDR1 SNHLY, CDR2 FYNNEI. This CDR3 has 11 residues. The CDR3 DNA is TGTGCCACCTGGGGGCGAAATGGCTACACCTTC. Translating gives CATWGRNGYTF.

This CDR3 reads CASSLGTRQTQETQYF. DNA for the CDR3: TGTGCCAGCAGCTTAGGAACCCGACAGACTCAAGAGACCCAGTACTTC. V and J are TRBV11-1 and TRBJ2-5, with TRBD1 as a possible D gene (5 bases). This CDR3 has 16 amino acids. Germline CDR1 SGHAT, CDR2 FQDESV (reference sequence). V lost 1 base and J lost 2, with 14 bases in between.